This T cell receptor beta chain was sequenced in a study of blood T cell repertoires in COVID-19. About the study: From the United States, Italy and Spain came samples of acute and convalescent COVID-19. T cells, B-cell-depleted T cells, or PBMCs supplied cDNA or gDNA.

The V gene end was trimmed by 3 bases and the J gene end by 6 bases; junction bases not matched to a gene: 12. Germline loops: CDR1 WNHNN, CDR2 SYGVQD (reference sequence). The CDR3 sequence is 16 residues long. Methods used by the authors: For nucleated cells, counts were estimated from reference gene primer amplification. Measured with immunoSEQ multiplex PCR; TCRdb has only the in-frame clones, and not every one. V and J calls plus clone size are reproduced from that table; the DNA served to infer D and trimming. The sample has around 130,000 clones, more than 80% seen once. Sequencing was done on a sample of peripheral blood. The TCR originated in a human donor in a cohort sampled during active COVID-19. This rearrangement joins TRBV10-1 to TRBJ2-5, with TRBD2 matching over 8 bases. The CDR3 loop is CASSDGYSGSPKTQYF. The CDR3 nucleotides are TGCGCCAGCAGTGATGGATACAGCGGGAGCCCGAAGACCCAGTACTTC.